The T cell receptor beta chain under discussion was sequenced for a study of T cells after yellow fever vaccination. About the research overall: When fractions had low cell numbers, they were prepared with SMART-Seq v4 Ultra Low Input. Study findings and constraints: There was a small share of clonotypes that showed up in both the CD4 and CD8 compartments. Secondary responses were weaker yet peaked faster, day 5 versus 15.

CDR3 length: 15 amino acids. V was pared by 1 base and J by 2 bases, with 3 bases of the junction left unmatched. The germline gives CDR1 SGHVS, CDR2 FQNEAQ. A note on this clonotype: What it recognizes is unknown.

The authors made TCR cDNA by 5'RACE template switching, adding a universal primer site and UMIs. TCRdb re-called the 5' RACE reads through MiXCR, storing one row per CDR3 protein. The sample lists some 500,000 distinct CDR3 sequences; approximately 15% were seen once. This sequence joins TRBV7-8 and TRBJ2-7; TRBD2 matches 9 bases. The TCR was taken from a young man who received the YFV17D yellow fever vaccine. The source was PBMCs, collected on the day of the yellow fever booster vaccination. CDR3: CASSLEWTSAYEQYF. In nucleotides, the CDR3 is TGTGCCAGCAGCTTAGAGTGGACTAGCGCCTACGAGCAGTACTTC. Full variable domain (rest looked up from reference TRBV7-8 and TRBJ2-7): GAGVSQSPRYKVAKRGQDVALRCDPISGHVSLFWYQQALGQGPEFLTYFQNEAQLDKSGLPSDRFFAERPEGSVSTLKIQRTQQEDSAVYLCASSLEWTSAYEQYFGPGTRLTVT.